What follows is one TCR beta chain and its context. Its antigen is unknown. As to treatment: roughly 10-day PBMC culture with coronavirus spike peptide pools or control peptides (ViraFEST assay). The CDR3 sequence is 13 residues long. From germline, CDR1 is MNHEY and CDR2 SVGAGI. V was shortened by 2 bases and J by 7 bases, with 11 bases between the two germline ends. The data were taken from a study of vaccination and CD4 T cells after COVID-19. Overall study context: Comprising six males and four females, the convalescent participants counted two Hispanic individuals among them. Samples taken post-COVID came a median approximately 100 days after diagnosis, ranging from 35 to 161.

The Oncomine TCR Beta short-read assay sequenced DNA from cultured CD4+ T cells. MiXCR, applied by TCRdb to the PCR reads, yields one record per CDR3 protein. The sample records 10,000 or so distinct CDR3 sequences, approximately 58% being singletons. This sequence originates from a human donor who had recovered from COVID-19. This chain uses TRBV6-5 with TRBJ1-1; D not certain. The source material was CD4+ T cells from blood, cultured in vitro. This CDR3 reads CASSYILGSEAFF. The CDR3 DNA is TGTGCCAGCAGTTACATACTGGGGAGTGAAGCTTTCTTT.